This T cell receptor beta chain was profiled in a study of CD8 T cells in Susac syndrome. Across the whole study: Treatment status at blood draw for the Susac syndrome patients was therapy-naive, corticosteroids, or intravenous immunoglobulin alone. Whole-study results and caveats: The study acknowledged a relatively small number of individuals in its TCR sequencing and HLA analysis.

Comments on this clonotype: As yet, its antigen is unknown.

V lost 0 bases to trimming and J lost 2 bases; unmatched junction nucleotides: 4. The CDR3 contains 16 residues. Germline V gene sequence: CDR1 LGHNA, CDR2 YSLEER. RNA in amounts of roughly 0.5 to 1 ug was reverse transcribed with random hexamers. Amplification of TCR beta CDR3 across 54 Vbeta and 13 Jbeta was performed with immunoSEQ multiplex PCR. TCRdb redid the calling of the immunoSEQ multiplex PCR reads with MiXCR, one entry per CDR3 protein. Of about 150,000 distinct CDR3 sequences in the sample, approximately 95% are singletons; the top ten hold 0.16%. The sequence derives from a human donor with Susac syndrome. The chain is built from TRBV4-3 and TRBJ2-1; 7 bases fit TRBD2. Sequenced: CD4+ T cells from PBMCs. The CDR3 protein is CASSQDAAGPYNEQFF. The CDR3 DNA reads TGCGCCAGCAGCCAAGATGCAGCGGGGCCCTACAATGAGCAGTTCTTC.